This is a list of T cell receptor beta chains from one sample in a study of T cell responses to AZD1222 COVID-19 vaccine. Clones were sequenced by immunoSEQ multiplex PCR, and TCRdb holds only the in-frame ones, with some missing. The sample gives 150,000 or so clones, more than 85% of which show up once; approximately 5% is in the top ten. This specimen was peripheral blood, taken on day 0 of AZD1222 vaccination. The receptor source for this set is an adult in good health. Both conserved end residues are part of each CDR3. Each record gives: J gene, D gene, clone size, CDR3 length, V gene, CDR3 protein, CDR3 DNA. D genes are given only for firm matches. Where a row states a size, it is once, few, many or the class of an expanded clone; other rows omit it.

TRBJ2-5 | TRBD1 | . | 14 | TRBV28 | CASRPHRGGKTQYF | TGTGCCAGCAGACCCCACAGGGGTGGAAAGACCCAGTACTTC
TRBJ1-3 | TRBD1 | . | 16 | TRBV5-1 | CASSSSGGSSGNTIYF | TGCGCCAGCAGCTCTTCAGGGGGATCCTCTGGAAACACCATATATTTT
TRBJ2-1 | TRBD2 | . | 18 | TRBV5-1 | CASSLGSTSQSSYNEQFF | TGCGCCAGCAGCTTGGGGTCGACTAGCCAGAGCTCCTACAATGAGCAGTTCTTC
TRBJ1-1 | TRBD1 | . | 14 | TRBV11-2 | CASSQGAEKTEAFF | TGTGCCAGCTCGCAGGGGGCCGAAAAAACTGAAGCTTTCTTT
TRBJ1-4 | TRBD1 | . | 13 | TRBV27 | CASRGTGGEKLFF | TGTGCCAGCAGGGGGACAGGGGGAGAAAAACTGTTTTTT
TRBJ1-3 | . | . | 14 | TRBV3-1/TRBV3-2 | CASSQEVSGNTIYF | TGTGCCAGCAGCCAAGAAGTCTCTGGAAACACCATATATTTT
TRBJ1-4 | . | . | 14 | TRBV28 | CASSPGSLNEKLFF | TGTGCCAGCAGCCCAGGGTCCCTTAATGAAAAACTGTTTTTT
TRBJ1-2 | . | . | 14 | TRBV27 | CASRKTGTNYGYTF | TGTGCCAGCAGGAAGACAGGTACCAACTATGGCTACACCTTC
TRBJ2-7 | . | . | 12 | TRBV12-3/TRBV12-4 | CASSRRINEQYF | TGTGCCAGCAGCCGAAGAATCAACGAGCAGTACTTC
TRBJ1-2 | . | . | 12 | TRBV5-6 | CASSLTGQGYTF | TGTGCCAGCAGCTTGACGGGTCAAGGCTACACCTTC
TRBJ2-7 | . | . | 12 | TRBV5-4 | CASSRQGNEQYF | TGTGCCAGCAGCCGGCAGGGAAACGAGCAGTACTTC
TRBJ2-1 | TRBD2 | . | 17 | TRBV5-5 | CASSPGLAGGSYNEQFF | TGTGCCAGCAGCCCGGGACTAGCGGGAGGGTCCTACAATGAGCAGTTCTTC
TRBJ1-1 | . | . | 15 | TRBV4-2 | CASSERGAVWTEAFF | TGTGCCAGCAGCGAAAGGGGGGCGGTGTGGACTGAAGCTTTCTTT
TRBJ1-2 | . | . | 11 | TRBV12-3/TRBV12-4 | CASSHNYGYTF | TGTGCCAGCAGCCATAACTATGGCTACACCTTC
TRBJ2-1 | . | once | 14 | TRBV19 | CASSIYREPNEQFF | TGTGCCAGTAGTATTTACCGGGAGCCCAATGAGCAGTTCTTC
TRBJ1-4 | TRBD1 | once | 14 | TRBV20-1 | CSASWTGGAGKLFF | TGCAGTGCTAGTTGGACAGGGGGCGCGGGAAAACTGTTTTTT
TRBJ1-3 | . | . | 15 | TRBV24-1 | CATINARDSGNTIYF | TGTGCCACCATAAACGCGAGGGACTCTGGAAACACCATATATTTT
TRBJ2-5 | . | . | 14 | TRBV6-5 | CASSYRPEGETQYF | TGTGCCAGCAGTTACAGGCCAGAGGGAGAGACCCAGTACTTC
TRBJ2-1 | . | . | 15 | TRBV24-1 | CATSDKQGLGNEQFF | TGTGCCACCAGTGATAAGCAGGGTCTTGGCAATGAGCAGTTCTTC
TRBJ1-6 | . | . | 13 | TRBV27 | CASSDKNNSPLHF | TGTGCCAGCAGTGACAAGAATAATTCACCCCTCCACTTT
TRBJ2-5 | TRBD1 | . | 14 | TRBV29-1 | CSVEGTGGGETQYF | TGCAGCGTTGAAGGGACAGGGGGGGGAGAGACCCAGTACTTC
TRBJ1-2 | . | . | 14 | TRBV2 | CASSGGDGRYGYTF | TGTGCCAGCAGTGGGGGGGACGGAAGATATGGCTACACCTTC
TRBJ1-1 | . | few | 14 | TRBV9 | CASSVAGGNTEAFF | TGTGCCAGCAGCGTAGCTGGGGGGAACACTGAAGCTTTCTTT
TRBJ2-7 | TRBD1 | . | 16 | TRBV5-1 | CASSTARDRGTYEQYF | TGCGCCAGCAGCACCGCCCGGGACAGGGGTACCTACGAGCAGTACTTC
TRBJ2-7 | TRBD2 | . | 14 | TRBV3-1/TRBV3-2 | CASSLLSGRGEQYF | TGTGCCAGCAGCCTCCTAAGCGGGAGGGGCGAGCAGTACTTC
TRBJ2-7 | TRBD1 | . | 15 | TRBV20-1 | CSASDRDRGAYEQYF | TGCAGTGCTAGTGACCGGGACAGGGGTGCCTACGAGCAGTACTTC
TRBJ2-5 | . | few | 16 | TRBV28 | CASSFVDVGAEETQYF | TGTGCCAGCAGTTTTGTAGATGTGGGGGCGGAAGAGACCCAGTACTTC
TRBJ1-5 | . | . | 13 | TRBV2 | CAGRTDLNQPQHF | TGTGCCGGTCGGACAGATCTCAATCAGCCCCAGCATTTT
TRBJ2-1 | . | . | 13 | TRBV10-3 | CAISGAYYNEQFF | TGTGCCATCAGTGGGGCTTACTACAATGAGCAGTTCTTC
TRBJ2-7 | . | . | 14 | TRBV7-9 | CASSVVGGELEQYF | TGTGCCAGCAGCGTCGTCGGCGGGGAGCTCGAGCAGTACTTC
TRBJ2-3 | . | . | 16 | TRBV5-4 | CASSLDDRIPTDTQYF | TGTGCCAGCAGCTTGGATGACAGGATCCCCACAGATACGCAGTATTTT
TRBJ1-1 | . | . | 14 | TRBV5-1 | CASSLLGLYTEAFF | TGCGCCAGCAGCTTGCTAGGGTTGTACACTGAAGCTTTCTTT
TRBJ2-7 | . | . | 12 | TRBV6-6 | CASSSSGDEQYF | TGTGCCAGCAGCTCCTCAGGGGACGAGCAGTACTTC
TRBJ1-5 | . | few | 15 | TRBV19 | CASSETGNGYQPQHF | TGTGCCAGTAGTGAAACAGGGAATGGTTATCAGCCCCAGCATTTT
TRBJ2-7 | . | once | 16 | TRBV18 | CASRSLGGPGSDEQYF | TGTGCCAGCCGCTCACTTGGAGGACCGGGCAGCGACGAGCAGTACTTC
TRBJ1-4 | . | . | 14 | TRBV6-5 | CASSRGSPNEKLFF | TGTGCCAGCAGTAGAGGGAGTCCTAATGAAAAACTGTTTTTT
TRBJ2-7 | . | once | 15 | TRBV11-2 | CASSFSGKSNYEQYF | TGTGCCAGCAGCTTTTCAGGCAAATCTAACTACGAGCAGTACTTC
TRBJ2-5 | . | . | 14 | TRBV29-1 | CSVEDRFYQETQYF | TGCAGCGTTGAAGATCGGTTTTACCAAGAGACCCAGTACTTC
TRBJ2-5 | . | . | 13 | TRBV30 | CAWSRGTQETQYF | TGTGCCTGGAGTCGAGGAACACAAGAGACCCAGTACTTC
TRBJ1-2 | . | . | 13 | TRBV3-1/TRBV3-2 | CASSQDLGYGYTF | TGTGCCAGCAGCCAAGATTTGGGCTATGGCTACACCTTC
TRBJ2-3 | TRBD2 | . | 16 | TRBV5-1 | CASSPRTSGSSDSQYF | TGCGCCAGCAGCCCTCGCACTAGCGGGAGTTCCGATTCGCAGTATTTT
TRBJ1-5 | . | . | 15 | TRBV5-5 | CASSKSSGPNQPQHF | TGTGCCAGCAGTAAGAGCTCAGGACCTAATCAGCCCCAGCATTTT
TRBJ2-7 | TRBD2 | few | 15 | TRBV10-3 | CAISESLAGAPEQYF | TGTGCCATCAGTGAGTCGCTAGCGGGAGCACCCGAGCAGTACTTC
TRBJ2-7 | TRBD2 | . | 13 | TRBV29-1 | CSVGEGLTYEQYF | TGCAGCGTGGGGGAGGGACTGACCTACGAGCAGTACTTC
TRBJ2-4 | TRBD1 | . | 14 | TRBV7-9 | CASSGTGAKNIQYF | TGTGCCAGCAGCGGGACAGGGGCCAAAAACATTCAGTACTTC
TRBJ1-1 | . | . | 13 | TRBV6-1 | CASSEGGVVEAFF | TGTGCCAGCAGTGAAGGGGGGGTTGTTGAAGCTTTCTTT
TRBJ1-1 | . | . | 15 | TRBV5-5 | CASSTVGDPNTEAFF | TGTGCCAGCAGCACGGTTGGGGACCCGAACACTGAAGCTTTCTTT
TRBJ2-1 | TRBD2 | . | 17 | TRBV24-1 | CATSDLRGSGSYNEQFF | TGTGCCACCAGTGATTTGCGGGGTAGCGGGAGTTACAATGAGCAGTTCTTC
TRBJ2-7 | . | few | 14 | TRBV5-1 | CASRELLSSYEQYF | TGCGCCAGCAGGGAACTTTTGAGCTCCTACGAGCAGTACTTC
TRBJ1-1 | TRBD1 | . | 15 | TRBV30 | CAWSALTGVDTEAFF | TGTGCCTGGAGTGCGCTGACAGGGGTCGACACTGAAGCTTTCTTT
TRBJ1-5 | . | . | 13 | TRBV4-1 | CASSRDASQPQHF | TGCGCCAGCAGCCGGGACGCGAGTCAGCCCCAGCATTTT
TRBJ1-5 | . | . | 14 | TRBV28 | CASSFLGGDQPQHF | TGTGCCAGCAGTTTCTTGGGGGGGGATCAGCCCCAGCATTTT
TRBJ2-1 | . | . | 12 | TRBV3-1/TRBV3-2 | CASSQVGDEQFF | TGTGCCAGCAGCCAAGTGGGGGATGAGCAGTTCTTC
TRBJ1-5 | . | . | 15 | TRBV19 | CASSGYDGGNQPQHF | TGTGCCAGTAGTGGTTACGACGGCGGCAATCAGCCCCAGCATTTT